These T cell receptor beta chains were read from a single sample in a study of blood T cells in healthy people across ages. TCRdb passed the 5' RACE reads through MiXCR, listing each CDR3 protein once. Of roughly 1.9 million distinct CDR3 sequences listed, around 42% are singletons. Sequenced input: blood. Receptors were obtained from a human donor in good health. Each CDR3 is given with its conserved first and last residue. The order of the fields is D gene, V gene, clone size, J gene, CDR3 protein, CDR3 DNA. D genes are given only for firm matches. A clone size is listed for some rows: how often the clone was seen (once, few, many), or a class if it is expanded.

D gene: TRBD1; V gene: TRBV11-2; clone size: NA; J gene: TRBJ2-3; CDR3 protein: CASSLNRGDLHGYF; CDR3 DNA: TGTGCCAGCAGCTTGAACAGGGGGGACTTACACGGGTATTTT
D gene: NA; V gene: TRBV6-2/TRBV6-3; clone size: NA; J gene: TRBJ2-4; CDR3 protein: CASSYHVAKNIQYF; CDR3 DNA: TGTGCCAGCAGTTATCACGTAGCCAAAAACATTCAGTACTTC
D gene: NA; V gene: TRBV6-5; clone size: few; J gene: TRBJ2-7; CDR3 protein: CASRYGAEQYF; CDR3 DNA: TGTGCCAGCAGATACGGGGCTGAGCAGTACTTC
D gene: TRBD1; V gene: TRBV10-3; clone size: few; J gene: TRBJ1-2; CDR3 protein: CAISGRDRTYGYTF; CDR3 DNA: TGTGCCATCAGTGGTAGGGACAGGACTTATGGCTACACCTTC
D gene: TRBD1; V gene: TRBV5-1; clone size: NA; J gene: TRBJ2-1; CDR3 protein: CASKQGVNEQFF; CDR3 DNA: TGCGCCAGCAAACAGGGGGTCAATGAGCAGTTCTTC
D gene: TRBD1; V gene: TRBV20-1; clone size: NA; J gene: TRBJ2-1; CDR3 protein: CSATDPRTGGNNGQFF; CDR3 DNA: TGCAGTGCTACGGACCCTCGGACAGGGGGAAACAATGGGCAGTTCTTC
D gene: TRBD2; V gene: TRBV9; clone size: NA; J gene: TRBJ2-7; CDR3 protein: CASSVDSGGTYEQYF; CDR3 DNA: TGTGCCAGCAGCGTAGATAGCGGGGGGACCTACGAGCAGTACTTC
D gene: NA; V gene: TRBV7-2; clone size: NA; J gene: TRBJ2-1; CDR3 protein: CASSPGLEMGQFF; CDR3 DNA: TGTGCCAGCAGCCCGGGACTGGAAATGGGGCAGTTCTTC
D gene: NA; V gene: TRBV2; clone size: NA; J gene: TRBJ2-3; CDR3 protein: CASSEDRAPDTQYF; CDR3 DNA: TGTGCCAGCAGTGAAGACAGGGCCCCAGATACGCAGTATTTT
D gene: NA; V gene: TRBV20-1; clone size: NA; J gene: TRBJ1-2; CDR3 protein: CSAPADSIGYGYTF; CDR3 DNA: TGCAGTGCCCCGGCGGACAGCATCGGCTATGGCTACACCTTC
D gene: NA; V gene: TRBV12-3/TRBV12-4; clone size: NA; J gene: TRBJ1-1; CDR3 protein: CASSLGGFRSEAFF; CDR3 DNA: TGTGCCAGCAGTTTAGGAGGGTTTCGCTCCGAAGCTTTCTTT
D gene: TRBD1; V gene: TRBV11-2; clone size: NA; J gene: TRBJ2-7; CDR3 protein: CASSPDRDHEQYF; CDR3 DNA: TGTGCCAGCAGCCCGGACAGGGACCACGAGCAGTACTTC
D gene: TRBD1; V gene: TRBV6-6; clone size: few; J gene: TRBJ1-5; CDR3 protein: CACRSGQGAGSNQPQHF; CDR3 DNA: TGTGCCTGCAGGTCAGGACAGGGGGCAGGGAGTAATCAGCCCCAGCATTTT
D gene: NA; V gene: TRBV12-5; clone size: NA; J gene: TRBJ2-3; CDR3 protein: CASGLGSGSTDTQYF; CDR3 DNA: TGTGCTAGTGGTTTGGGTAGCGGCTCCACAGATACGCAGTATTTT
D gene: NA; V gene: TRBV29-1; clone size: NA; J gene: TRBJ1-2; CDR3 protein: CSGGGDNYGYTF; CDR3 DNA: TGCAGCGGGGGAGGAGATAACTATGGCTACACCTTC
D gene: TRBD1; V gene: TRBV4-1; clone size: NA; J gene: TRBJ1-2; CDR3 protein: CASSPHGGGNYGYTF; CDR3 DNA: TGCGCCAGCAGCCCTCATGGAGGGGGCAACTATGGCTACACCTTC
D gene: NA; V gene: TRBV25-1; clone size: NA; J gene: TRBJ1-1; CDR3 protein: CASSERGRGNSEAFF; CDR3 DNA: TGTGCCAGCAGTGAAAGGGGTAGGGGTAACTCTGAAGCTTTCTTT